One and the same sample provided the 16 T cell receptor beta chains below, sequenced in a study of control samples from healthy donors and cancer patients. Sequenced by immunoSEQ multiplex PCR; TCRdb stores in-frame clones only, minus some. The repertoire holds 35,000 to 50,000 clones, around 87% seen once, with about a tenth in the top ten. The sequenced sample was PBMCs. The receptors were sampled from a woman in her fifties or sixties with lung cancer.

This chain connects TRBV30 to TRBJ2-1; D ambiguous. The CDR3 sequence is 12 residues long. Trimming stripped 0 bases from V and 3 bases from J, with 3 bases between. The germline CDR1 and CDR2 sequences are GTSNPN and SVGIG (reference sequence). This chain's CDR3 is CAWSVNYNEQFF. The CDR3, as DNA: TGTGCCTGGAGTGTTAACTACAATGAGCAGTTCTTC.

The chain has TRBV5-5 and TRBJ2-2, with a possible D match to TRBD2 (5 bases). This CDR3 contains 14 residues. V was trimmed by 4 bases and J by 4 bases, leaving 11 bases between them. Germline CDR1 reads SGHKS; CDR2 reads YYEKEE (reference sequence). The CDR3 DNA sequence: TGTGCCAGCAGCCGGGGTGAATTCACCGGGGAGCTGTTTTTT. Translation: CASSRGEFTGELFF. Combining the CDR3 with reference TRBV5-5 and TRBJ2-2 gives the whole variable domain DAGVTQSPTHLIKTRGQQVTLRCSPISGHKSVSWYQQVLGQGPQFIFQYYEKEERGRGNFPDRFSARQFPNYSSELNVNALLLGDSALYLCASSRGEFTGELFFGEGSRLTVL.

The gene calls are TRBV2 and TRBJ1-4; D might be TRBD1 (5 bases). The germline V gene encodes CDR1 SNHLY and CDR2 FYNNEI. V lost 5 bases and J 6 bases, leaving 16 bases between the germline ends. The CDR3 is made up of 15 amino acids. The CDR3 region has the DNA TGTGCCAGCAGTCGTAATCCAGGGTTCGATGAAAAACTGTTTTTT. This codes for CASSRNPGFDEKLFF. Full variable domain (remainder filled in from reference TRBV2 and TRBJ1-4): EPEVTQTPSHQVTQMGQEVILRCVPISNHLYFYWYRQILGQKVEFLVSFYNNEISEKSEIFDDQFSVERPDGSNFTLKIRSTKLEDSAMYFCASSRNPGFDEKLFFGSGTQLSVL.

This clone was seen just once. The rearrangement uses TRBV5-5 and TRBJ1-1, with D hard to call. Germline V lookup: CDR1 SGHKS, CDR2 YYEKEE (reference sequence). Deletions cut 1 base from V and 0 bases from J, with 10 bases between. The CDR3 length is 15 residues. This chain's CDR3 is CASSLFVTVNTEAFF. Written as DNA, the CDR3 is TGTGCCAGCAGCTTGTTTGTAACTGTGAACACTGAAGCTTTCTTT.

The rearrangement joins TRBV5-1 to TRBJ2-2, with D unclear. The V gene's germline CDR1 is SGHRS and CDR2 YFSETQ. The CDR3 extends over 11 amino acids. V was trimmed by 3 bases and J by 4 bases, leaving 1 base between them. For the CDR3, the DNA is TGCGCCAGCAGCTCCACCGGGGAGCTGTTTTTT. This codes for CASSSTGELFF.

This clone was picked up a small number of times. The chain is built from TRBV20-1 and TRBJ1-1; TRBD1 agrees at 7 bases. V was clipped by 6 bases and J by 11 bases; unmatched bases: 9. The CDR3 consists of 11 residues. Germline values: CDR1 DFQATT, CDR2 SNEGSKA (reference sequence). CDR3 in DNA: TGCAGTGCAGCCTTGACAGGGAGGGCTTTCTTT. Protein sequence: CSAALTGRAFF.

The V call is TRBV5-1, the J call TRBJ2-5; D is undetermined. This CDR3 has 11 residues. In germline, CDR1 is SGHRS, CDR2 YFSETQ. Trimming cost V 0 bases and J 5 bases, with 2 bases left between them. As DNA, the CDR3 is TGCGCCAGCAGCTTGGACGAGACCCAGTACTTC. Translated: CASSLDETQYF.

V is TRBV7-3 and J is TRBJ1-2, with TRBD1 identical over 11 bases. J was trimmed by 7 bases and V by 4 bases; bases with no gene match: 5. The length of the CDR3 is 14 residues. CDR1 and CDR2 (germline): SGHTA, FQGTGA. CDR3 coding DNA: TGTGCCAGCAGCTCGGGACAGGGGGAAGGTGGCTACACCTTC. Protein sequence: CASSSGQGEGGYTF.

The chain carries TRBV9 and TRBJ2-1; 8 nucleotides line up with TRBD2. V was pared by 0 bases and J by 5 bases, with 1 base of the junction left unmatched. The germline gives CDR1 SGDLS, CDR2 YYNGEE. The CDR3 covers 14 residues. CDR3 sequence reads: CASSVELADNEQFF. In DNA form, the CDR3 reads TGTGCCAGCAGCGTAGAACTAGCGGACAATGAGCAGTTCTTC.

The chain couples TRBV19 to TRBJ1-5, with TRBD1 matching over 10 bases. After removal of 7 bases from V and 5 bases from J, the junction contained 8 bases not matched to a gene. In germline, CDR1 is LNHDA, CDR2 SQIVND (reference sequence). The CDR3 runs to 15 residues. CDR3 loop: CASTLGQGLDQPQHF. CDR3 coding DNA: TGTGCCAGTACCTTGGGACAGGGGCTTGATCAGCCCCAGCATTTT.

The chain is built from TRBV10-3 and TRBJ2-6, with TRBD2 as a possible D gene (6 bases). CDR1 is ENHRY, CDR2 SYGVKD, per germline. The CDR3 extends over 16 amino acids. The V gene lost 7 bases and the J gene lost 0 bases, with 13 bases spanning the gap. The DNA for the CDR3 is TGTGCCATCATGGAGGGTCCTGACTCTGGGGCCAACGTCCTGACTTTC. Protein: CAIMEGPDSGANVLTF.

This chain uses TRBV20-1 with TRBJ1-1; D might be TRBD1 (5 bases). Germline CDR1 DFQATT, CDR2 SNEGSKA (reference sequence). The CDR3 covers 11 residues. V lost 3 bases, J lost 12 bases, and 14 bases lay in between. CDR3 in amino acids: CSARGPFRTFF. CDR3 bases: TGCAGTGCTAGGGGGCCGTTTAGAACTTTCTTT.

V and J are TRBV5-5 and TRBJ1-1, with a possible D match to TRBD1 (5 bases). This CDR3 has 15 amino acids. Germline CDR1 is SGHKS and CDR2 is YYEKEE (reference sequence). With 0 bases removed from V and 6 bases from J, the gap between germline ends came to 15 bases. The CDR3 loop reads CASSLEDSFSAEAFF. CDR3 DNA sequence: TGTGCCAGCAGCTTGGAAGACAGCTTTTCCGCTGAAGCTTTCTTT.

The genes are TRBV7-2 and TRBJ1-4, with a possible D match to TRBD1 (5 bases). Germline lookup yields CDR1 SGHTA and CDR2 FQGNSA. CDR3 size: 14 residues. Between the trimmed V and J ends, which lost 4 bases and 4 bases, there was a span of 10 bases. CDR3 in DNA: TGTGCCAGCAGCTGGGACGGAATTAATGAAAAACTGTTTTTT. Translation: CASSWDGINEKLFF.

This chain links TRBV9 with TRBJ1-1; 7 nucleotides line up with TRBD1. The CDR3 has 14 amino acids. CDR1 is SGDLS and CDR2 is YYNGEE in the germline V gene. Trimming at V came to 2 bases and at J to 4 bases, leaving 5 bases not matched to a gene. CDR3 residues: CASSVTGSVTEAFF. The CDR3, as DNA: TGTGCCAGCAGCGTGACAGGGTCGGTCACTGAAGCTTTCTTT.

A few counts support this clone. The chain recombines TRBV14 with TRBJ2-1; no clear D. From germline, CDR1 is SGHDN and CDR2 FVKESK. The CDR3 has 18 residues. V lost 4 bases and J lost 0, with 19 bases in between. CDR3 nucleotide sequence: TGTGCCAGCAGCCCCTGGACGAGACGGCGCGGCTCCTACAATGAGCAGTTCTTC. Amino acids: CASSPWTRRRGSYNEQFF.